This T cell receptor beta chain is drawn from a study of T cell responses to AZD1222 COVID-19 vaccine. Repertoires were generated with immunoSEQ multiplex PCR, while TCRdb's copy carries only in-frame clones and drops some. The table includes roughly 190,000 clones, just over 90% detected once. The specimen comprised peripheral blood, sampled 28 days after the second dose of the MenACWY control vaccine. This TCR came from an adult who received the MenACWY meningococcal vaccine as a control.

The CDR3 reads CASSFRLRNTEAFF. The CDR3 coding sequence is TGTGCCAGCAGCTTCCGGCTACGGAACACTGAAGCTTTCTTT. V gene TRBV5-5 combines with J gene TRBJ1-1; D is ambiguous. Germline CDR1 is SGHKS and CDR2 is YYEKEE (reference sequence). The germline V and J ends were trimmed by 2 bases and 1 base, with 9 bases remaining between them. The CDR3 is made up of 14 amino acids.